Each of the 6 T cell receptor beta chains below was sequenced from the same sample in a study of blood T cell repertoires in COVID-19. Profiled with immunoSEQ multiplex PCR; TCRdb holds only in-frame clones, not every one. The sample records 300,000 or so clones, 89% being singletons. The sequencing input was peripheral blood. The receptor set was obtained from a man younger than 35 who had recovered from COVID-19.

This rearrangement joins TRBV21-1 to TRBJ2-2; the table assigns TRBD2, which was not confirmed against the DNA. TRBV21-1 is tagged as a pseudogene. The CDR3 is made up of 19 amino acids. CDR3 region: CASSKGRQRPSPNTGELFF. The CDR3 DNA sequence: TGTGCCAGCAGCAAAGGTAGGCAGCGCCCATCCCCGAACACCGGGGAGCTGTTTTTT.

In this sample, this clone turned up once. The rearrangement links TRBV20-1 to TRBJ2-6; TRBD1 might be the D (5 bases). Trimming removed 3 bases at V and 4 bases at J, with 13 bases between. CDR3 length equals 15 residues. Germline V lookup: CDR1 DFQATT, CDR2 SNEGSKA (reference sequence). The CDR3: CSASPPGSGANVLTF. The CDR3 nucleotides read TGCAGTGCTAGTCCCCCAGGGTCAGGGGCCAACGTCCTGACTTTC.

CDR3 residues: CASSLQGNQPQHF. The CDR3 DNA follows: TGTGCCAGCAGTCTACAGGGGAATCAGCCCCAGCATTTT. The rearrangement joins TRBV6-6 to TRBJ1-5; 7 bases map to TRBD1. V lost 5 bases and J lost 4; bases outside the gene matches: 2. The germline CDR1 and CDR2 sequences are MNHNY and SVGAGI (reference sequence). The CDR3 loop spans 13 amino acids.

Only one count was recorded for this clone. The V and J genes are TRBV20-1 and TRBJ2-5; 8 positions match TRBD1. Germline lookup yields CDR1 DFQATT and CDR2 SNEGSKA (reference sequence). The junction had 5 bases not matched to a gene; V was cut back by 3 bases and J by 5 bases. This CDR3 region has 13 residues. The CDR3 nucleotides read TGCAGTGCTAGTCAGGGGGCAGGGGAGACCCAGTACTTC. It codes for CSASQGAGETQYF.

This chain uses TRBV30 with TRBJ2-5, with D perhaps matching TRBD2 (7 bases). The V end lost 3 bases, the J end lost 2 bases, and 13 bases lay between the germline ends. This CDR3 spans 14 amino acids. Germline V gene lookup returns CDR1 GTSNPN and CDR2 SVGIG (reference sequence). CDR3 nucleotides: TGTGCCTGGAGGGGCGGGGGACAACAAGAGACCCAGTACTTC. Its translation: CAWRGGGQQETQYF.

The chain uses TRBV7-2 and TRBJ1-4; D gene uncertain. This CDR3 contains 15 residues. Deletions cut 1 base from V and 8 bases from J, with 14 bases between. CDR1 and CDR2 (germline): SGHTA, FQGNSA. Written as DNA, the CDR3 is TGTGCCAGCAGCTTAGTCCCACTACAAGGAGAAAAACTGTTTTTT. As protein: CASSLVPLQGEKLFF.